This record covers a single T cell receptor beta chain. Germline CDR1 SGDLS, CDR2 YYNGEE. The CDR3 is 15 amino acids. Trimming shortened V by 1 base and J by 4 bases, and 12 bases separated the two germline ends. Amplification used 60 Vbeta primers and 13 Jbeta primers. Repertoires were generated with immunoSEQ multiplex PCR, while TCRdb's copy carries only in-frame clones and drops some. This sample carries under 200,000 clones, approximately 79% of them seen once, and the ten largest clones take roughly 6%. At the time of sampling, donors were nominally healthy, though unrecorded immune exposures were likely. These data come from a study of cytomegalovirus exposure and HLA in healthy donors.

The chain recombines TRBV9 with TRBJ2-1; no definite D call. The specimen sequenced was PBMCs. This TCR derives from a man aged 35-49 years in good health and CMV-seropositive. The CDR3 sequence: CASSVPLPGYNEQFF. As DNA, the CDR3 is TGTGCCAGCAGCGTACCACTCCCCGGTTACAATGAGCAGTTCTTC.